This TCR beta chain came from a study of blood T cell repertoires in COVID-19. Study as a whole: The samples span acute and convalescent COVID-19 from the United States, Italy and Spain. The analysed material was cDNA or gDNA that came from T cells, B-cell-depleted T cells, or PBMCs.

Study processing details: From reference gene primer amplification, estimates of nucleated cell counts were derived. The repertoire was sequenced with immunoSEQ multiplex PCR; TCRdb's copy has only in-frame clones and lacks some. The DNA was the basis for D and trimming; V, J and clone size are from that table. This sample yields around 200,000 clones, of which around 84% are seen a single time; under 15% belongs to the top ten. V was shortened by 2 bases and J by 13 bases, with 14 bases between the two germline ends. The CDR3 contains 12 residues. CDR1 and CDR2 (germline): MNHEY, SVGAGI. This clone appeared a single time.

The rearrangement uses TRBV6-5 and TRBJ1-2; D remains unclear. Material for sequencing was peripheral blood. The receptor comes from a man between 25 and 39 years old with active or convalescent COVID-19. CDR3 region: CASSYGPVALTF. The CDR3 DNA sequence: TGTGCCAGCAGTTACGGGCCGGTGGCGCTCACCTTC.